Listed here are 24 T cell receptor beta chains from one sample, sequenced in a study of shared clonotypes between healthy human individuals. Repertoires were generated with immunoSEQ multiplex PCR, while TCRdb's copy carries only in-frame clones and drops some. The table has some 2,000,000 clones, 85% to 95% seen once. Sequences were obtained from naive CD4+ T cells sorted from blood. As for subset: CD45RA+ positively selected. The receptors derive from a man aged 18 to 30 in good health.

The chain uses TRBV6-1 and TRBJ1-2; no clear D gene. Germline V lookup: CDR1 MNHNS, CDR2 SASEGT. With 9 bases removed from V and 11 bases from J, the gap between germline ends came to 13 bases. The CDR3 covers 10 residues. CDR3 protein: CASNRDSYTF. The CDR3 DNA reads TGTGCCAGTAATAGGGATAGTTACACCTTC.

The chain recombines TRBV7-9 with TRBJ1-4, with D uncertain. V lost 1 base and J 4 bases, leaving 13 bases between the germline ends. The CDR3 totals 16 residues. CDR1 and CDR2 (germline): SEHNR, FQNEAQ (reference sequence). The CDR3 coding sequence is TGTGCCAGCAGCTTAGTTATGCTGGGTATTAATGAAAAACTGTTTTTT. It is translated as CASSLVMLGINEKLFF.

In regard to this clone: The same CDR3 is also encoded by other DNA sequences in this sample. This rearrangement joins TRBV29-1 to TRBJ2-1; TRBD2 aligns across 13 bases. The V gene end was trimmed by 7 bases and the J gene end by 5 bases; junction bases not matched to a gene: 2. Germline V gene lookup returns CDR1 SQVTM and CDR2 ANQGSEA. The CDR3 contains 13 residues. The CDR3 coding sequence is TGCAGCGCAGGACTAGCGGGAGACAATGAGCAGTTCTTC. Its protein product is CSAGLAGDNEQFF.

This chain connects TRBV19 to TRBJ2-7, with D maybe TRBD2 (6 bases). V was shortened by 6 bases and J by 2 bases, with 14 bases between the two germline ends. Germline CDR1 is LNHDA and CDR2 is SQIVND (reference sequence). The CDR3 runs to 14 residues. The CDR3 region is CASSPVEGPYEQYF. As DNA, the CDR3 is TGTGCCAGTAGCCCCGTGGAGGGTCCCTACGAGCAGTACTTC.

Notes on this clone: At the DNA level, this CDR3 is encoded by other sequences in the same sample as well. The chain carries TRBV5-1 and TRBJ1-1; D is uncertain. V was shortened by 0 bases and J by 1 base, with 7 bases between the two germline ends. CDR3 length equals 14 residues. The germline V gene encodes CDR1 SGHRS and CDR2 YFSETQ. Here the CDR3 DNA reads TGCGCCAGCAGCTTGGTTGGAGCGAACACTGAAGCTTTCTTT. Protein product: CASSLVGANTEAFF.

The J gene is TRBJ1-1, the V gene TRBV27; TRBD1 is a possible D gene (6 bases). Germline V gives CDR1 MNHEY, CDR2 SMNVEV (reference sequence). The CDR3 sequence is 13 residues long. V lost 2 bases to trimming and J lost 5 bases, with 9 bases between them. Here the CDR3 DNA reads TGTGCCAGCAGTTTAACAGGGTTGACTGAAGCTTTCTTT. As protein: CASSLTGLTEAFF.

This rearrangement joins TRBV2 to TRBJ2-2; 7 bases align to TRBD2. The V segment lost 6 bases and the J segment 1 base; nucleotides outside the gene matches: 14. The CDR3 consists of 18 residues. Germline CDR1 and CDR2: SNHLY and FYNNEI. CDR3 nucleotides: TGTGCCAGCAGCGTTCGGGGGGTGAGACAGCTGAACACCGGGGAGCTGTTTTTT. Translated, it gives CASSVRGVRQLNTGELFF. Combining the CDR3 with reference TRBV2 and TRBJ2-2 gives the whole variable domain EPEVTQTPSHQVTQMGQEVILRCVPISNHLYFYWYRQILGQKVEFLVSFYNNEISEKSEIFDDQFSVERPDGSNFTLKIRSTKLEDSAMYFCASSVRGVRQLNTGELFFGEGSRLTVL.

The rearrangement links TRBV5-5 to TRBJ1-2, with D possibly being TRBD1 (5 bases). The CDR3 consists of 13 residues. Between the trimmed V and J ends, which lost 3 bases and 3 bases, there was a span of 9 bases. Germline V gene sequence: CDR1 SGHKS, CDR2 YYEKEE (reference sequence). The CDR3 bases are TGTGCCAGCAGCTCCCAGGGAGACTATGGCTACACCTTC. It is translated as CASSSQGDYGYTF. Full variable domain (missing parts from reference TRBV5-5 and TRBJ1-2): DAGVTQSPTHLIKTRGQQVTLRCSPISGHKSVSWYQQVLGQGPQFIFQYYEKEERGRGNFPDRFSARQFPNYSSELNVNALLLGDSALYLCASSSQGDYGYTFGSGTRLTVV.

This rearrangement joins TRBV18 to TRBJ1-4, with D possibly TRBD1 on 5 matching bases. V was clipped by 3 bases and J by 0 bases, with 11 bases between them. CDR1 is KGHSH and CDR2 is LQKENI in the germline V gene. The CDR3 contains 16 residues. CDR3 DNA sequence: TGTGCCAGCTCACCTCGAACAGGCACAACTAATGAAAAACTGTTTTTT. Translating it yields CASSPRTGTTNEKLFF.

The chain links TRBV4-1 to TRBJ2-7; D is unresolved. The V end was cut by 0 bases, the J end by 1 base, with 10 bases between. CDR1 MGHRA and CDR2 YSYEKL come from the germline V gene. The CDR3 sequence is 15 residues long. The chain's CDR3 is CASSQDGGLSYEQYF. The CDR3 DNA sequence: TGCGCCAGCAGCCAAGACGGCGGTTTGTCCTACGAGCAGTACTTC.

The chain links TRBV27 to TRBJ1-6; 8 bases map to TRBD1. Germline V gene sequence: CDR1 MNHEY, CDR2 SMNVEV (reference sequence). This CDR3 region has 17 residues. The ends lost 2 bases at V and 7 bases at J; junction bases unmatched: 10. The CDR3 sequence: CASSLGAGGFLNSPLHF. CDR3 nucleotides: TGTGCCAGCAGTTTAGGGGCAGGGGGCTTTCTCAATTCACCCCTCCACTTT.

As regards this clone: This specimen includes other DNA sequences encoding the same CDR3. The chain joins TRBV18 to TRBJ2-7; D call uncertain. The V gene's germline CDR1 is KGHSH and CDR2 LQKENI. V was trimmed by 2 bases and J by 3 bases, leaving 8 bases between them. The CDR3 contains 13 residues. As DNA, the CDR3 is TGTGCCAGCTCACCAATCCAAAGCTACGAGCAGTACTTC. Protein product: CASSPIQSYEQYF.

The rearrangement joins TRBV2 to TRBJ1-2, with D perhaps TRBD1 (6 bases). Germline CDR1 SNHLY, CDR2 FYNNEI. V was shortened by 8 bases and J by 4 bases, with 14 bases between the two germline ends. The CDR3 sequence is 13 residues long. In DNA, the CDR3 is TGTGCCAGCTCTGACCGGGACACCTATGGCTACACCTTC. This translates into CASSDRDTYGYTF.

Remarks on this clone: Distinct nucleotide sequences in the sample also encode this CDR3. The chain uses TRBV2 and TRBJ2-7; no firm D call. The germline gives CDR1 SNHLY, CDR2 FYNNEI. This CDR3 is 11 amino acids long. V was shortened by 8 bases and J by 3 bases, with 8 bases between the two germline ends. CDR3 bases: TGTGCCAGCGGTCTGAGCTACGAGCAGTACTTC. Translating it yields CASGLSYEQYF.

The chain is built from TRBV7-2 and TRBJ1-2, with D possibly being TRBD1 (6 bases). This CDR3 has 15 amino acids. V lost 1 base to trimming and J lost 8 bases, with 17 bases between them. Germline CDR1 and CDR2: SGHTA and FQGNSA. The CDR3 protein is CASSLDLLGAYGYTF. CDR3 coding DNA: TGTGCCAGCAGCTTAGACCTCTTGGGGGCGTACGGCTACACCTTC.

A remark on this clone: Other DNA sequences from this sample encode an identical CDR3 as well. The rearrangement uses TRBV18 and TRBJ2-3; D is undetermined. The CDR3 runs to 13 residues. Between the trimmed V and J ends, which lost 3 bases and 0 bases, there was a span of 4 bases. The germline V gene has CDR1 KGHSH and CDR2 LQKENI. The CDR3: CASSPSSTDTQYF. CDR3 nucleotides: TGTGCCAGCTCACCGTCTAGCACAGATACGCAGTATTTT.

The V and J genes are TRBV6-5 and TRBJ2-7; 8 bases line up with TRBD1. The CDR3 length is 14 residues. Trimming removed 4 bases from V and 3 bases from J; junction bases left unmatched: 5. CDR1 is MNHEY and CDR2 is SVGAGI in the germline V gene. The CDR3 loop is CASSSPDRGYEQYF. CDR3 DNA sequence: TGTGCCAGCAGTTCCCCAGACAGGGGCTACGAGCAGTACTTC.

The rearrangement joins TRBV7-9 to TRBJ2-2; D not resolved. This CDR3 is 13 amino acids long. From germline, CDR1 is SEHNR and CDR2 FQNEAQ (reference sequence). Trimming removed 6 bases from V and 4 bases from J, with 9 bases in between. CDR3 sequence reads: CASRRLSTGELFF. For the CDR3, the DNA is TGTGCCAGCAGAAGGCTATCCACCGGGGAGCTGTTTTTT.

Worth noting for this clone: The identical CDR3 is also encoded by other nucleotide sequences in the sample. The V call is TRBV5-4, the J call TRBJ2-7; D possibly corresponds to TRBD1 (5 bases). This CDR3 has 12 amino acids. V was pared by 1 base and J by 4 bases, with 6 bases between. Germline CDR1 reads SGHNT; CDR2 reads YYREEE (reference sequence). This CDR3 is CASSLQGYEQYF. The DNA of the CDR3 is TGTGCCAGCAGCTTGCAGGGTTACGAGCAGTACTTC.

This clone has a single count. The chain carries TRBV6-1 and TRBJ1-2; a possible D gene is TRBD1 (6 bases). Deletions cut 2 bases from V and 1 base from J, with 11 bases between. Germline CDR1 MNHNS, CDR2 SASEGT. The CDR3 consists of 15 residues. CDR3 in DNA: TGTGCCAGCAGTGAACGGGGGGCGCTTAACTATGGCTACACCTTC. Translating it yields CASSERGALNYGYTF.

The rearrangement uses TRBV4-1 and TRBJ1-1, with D uncertain. Germline CDR1 reads MGHRA; CDR2 reads YSYEKL. This CDR3 is 13 amino acids long. V dropped 0 bases and J dropped 1 base, with 3 bases sitting between them. Here the CDR3 reads CASSQDKNTEAFF. The DNA of the CDR3 is TGCGCCAGCAGCCAAGATAAGAACACTGAAGCTTTCTTT.

J is TRBJ2-2 and V is TRBV5-8; unclear D gene. Trimming took 1 base from V and 7 from J, leaving 8 bases between them. This CDR3 is built from 13 residues. Germline V gene sequence: CDR1 SGHTS, CDR2 YDEGEE. CDR3 residues: CASSLQINGELFF. The CDR3, as DNA: TGTGCCAGCAGCTTGCAAATCAACGGGGAGCTGTTTTTT.

V and J are TRBV2 and TRBJ1-1, with a tentative D call TRBD1 (5 bases). Between the trimmed V and J ends, which lost 4 bases and 4 bases, there was a span of 13 bases. Germline-derived CDR1 and CDR2 are SNHLY and FYNNEI. This CDR3 spans 14 amino acids. CDR3: CASSGERGGTEAFF. The CDR3, as DNA: TGTGCCAGCAGTGGGGAGAGGGGAGGCACTGAAGCTTTCTTT.

The chain joins TRBV6-5 to TRBJ2-7; 9 positions match TRBD2. Germline loops: CDR1 MNHEY, CDR2 SVGAGI. This CDR3 has 15 residues. The V segment lost 6 bases and the J segment 3 bases; nucleotides outside the gene matches: 9. CDR3 sequence reads: CASSRAGGGIYEQYF. Here the CDR3 DNA reads TGTGCCAGCAGCCGAGCGGGAGGAGGGATCTACGAGCAGTACTTC.